These 10 T cell receptor beta chains share one sample of origin, sequenced in a study of molecular identifiers for immune sequencing clone quantification. TCRdb reanalysed the PCR reads using MiXCR and keeps one entry per CDR3 protein. The sample has some 65,000 distinct CDR3 sequences, approximately 17% seen once. The sequenced material came from naive CD8+ T cells from blood, with Jurkat cell RNA spiked in. The subset was: FACS-sorted CD8+CD4-CCR7+CD45RA+ naive T cells. These TCRs come from a human donor in good health. Some libraries in this study had Jurkat cell RNA spiked in.

The sample holds many counts of this clonotype. This CDR3 reads CASSHTSGRWYEQFF. As DNA, the CDR3 is TGTGCCAGCAGTCACACTAGCGGCCGCTGGTATGAGCAGTTCTTC. The gene calls are TRBV27 and TRBJ2-1, with TRBD2 matching 8 bases. CDR1 is MNHEY, CDR2 SMNVEV, per germline (reference sequence). This CDR3 has 15 amino acids. Unmatched junction bases numbered 11, after V lost 5 bases and J lost 8 bases.

In its sample, this clonotype was seen many times. V usage is TRBV11-2 and J usage is TRBJ2-7, with TRBD1 matching 8 bases. In germline, CDR1 is SGHAT, CDR2 FQNNGV. J gave up 5 bases and V 2 bases, and 5 bases lay outside the gene matches. The CDR3 runs 14 residues. The CDR3 nucleotides read TGTGCCAGCAGCTTATGGGCAGGGGGCAACGAGCAGTACTTC. It is translated as CASSLWAGGNEQYF.

This clonotype turned up a few times. The chain uses TRBV6-5 and TRBJ2-7, with D tentatively TRBD1 or TRBD2 (5 bases each). CDR1 is MNHEY, CDR2 SVGAGI, per germline. This CDR3 comprises 15 residues. Trimming pared 1 base from V and 0 bases from J, leaving 10 bases between. The CDR3 DNA reads TGTGCCAGCAGTTACTACGGGACCCTCTCCTACGAGCAGTACTTC. This translates into CASSYYGTLSYEQYF.

This clonotype was seen many times. The CDR3 DNA follows: TGTGCCTGGAGTACCTCTGGGATCCACGAGACCCAGTACTTC. This codes for CAWSTSGIHETQYF. The chain uses TRBV30 and TRBJ2-5; D is ambiguous. CDR1 is GTSNPN and CDR2 is SVGIG in the germline V gene (reference sequence). The CDR3 runs 14 residues. Between the trimmed V and J ends, which lost 2 bases and 5 bases, there was a span of 15 bases. Full variable domain (missing parts from reference TRBV30 and TRBJ2-5): SQTIHQWPATLVQPVGSPLSLECTVEGTSNPNLYWYRQAAGRGLQLLFYSVGIGQISSEVPQNLSASRPQDRQFILSSKKLLLSDSGFYLCAWSTSGIHETQYFGPGTRLLVL.

The chain links TRBV11-2 to TRBJ2-7; D remains ambiguous. Germline V gene lookup returns CDR1 SGHAT and CDR2 FQNNGV. Trimming removed 2 bases from V and 3 bases from J, with 14 bases in between. CDR3 length: 15 amino acids. The CDR3: CASSLTMTKDYEQYF. The CDR3 bases are TGTGCCAGCAGCTTAACAATGACGAAAGACTACGAGCAGTACTTC. The full variable domain, rest sourced from reference TRBV11-2 and TRBJ2-7, is EAGVAQSPRYKIIEKRQSVAFWCNPISGHATLYWYQQILGQGPKLLIQFQNNGVVDDSQLPKDRFSAERLKGVDSTLKIQPAKLEDSAVYLCASSLTMTKDYEQYFGPGTRLTVT.

This clonotype was observed at least ten times. The chain employs TRBV4-2 and TRBJ1-1; D uncertain. Germline V gene lookup returns CDR1 LGHNA and CDR2 YNFKEQ. CDR3 length: 13 residues. V lost 3 bases and J 6 bases, leaving 11 bases between the germline ends. CDR3: CASSHLSGPEAFF. CDR3 nucleotide sequence: TGTGCCAGCAGCCATTTATCGGGCCCTGAAGCTTTCTTT.

This clonotype has ten or more counts. The J gene is TRBJ2-1, the V gene TRBV4-3; 16 nucleotides line up with TRBD2. CDR3 length: 16 amino acids. The germline V gene has CDR1 LGHNA and CDR2 YSLEER. J lost 15 bases, V lost 4 bases, and 12 bases had no gene match. The CDR3 DNA reads TGCGCCAGCAGCCCCAAGGGGGGACTAGCGGGAGGGCCATGGTTCTTC. The encoded protein is CASSPKGGLAGGPWFF.

This clonotype has at least ten counts. The chain carries TRBV2 and TRBJ1-5; D gene ambiguous. Germline V gives CDR1 SNHLY, CDR2 FYNNEI. Trimming pared 2 bases from V and 0 bases from J, leaving 5 bases between. This CDR3 has 14 amino acids. The CDR3 region has the DNA TGTGCCAGCAGTGAAAGGACTAGCAATCAGCCCCAGCATTTT. It is translated as CASSERTSNQPQHF.

In its sample, this clonotype was seen many times. The genes are TRBV27 and TRBJ2-5; TRBD1 matches at 7 bases. Germline V gene sequence: CDR1 MNHEY, CDR2 SMNVEV (reference sequence). This CDR3 spans 14 amino acids. V shed 5 bases, J shed 2 bases, and the junction held 5 bases outside the gene matches. For the CDR3, the DNA is TGTGCCAGCAGTCAGGACAGGAGTCAAGAGACCCAGTACTTC. Translated, it gives CASSQDRSQETQYF.

This clonotype was seen at least ten times. This sequence joins TRBV4-1 and TRBJ2-3; 9 bases are a match to TRBD2. Germline values: CDR1 MGHRA, CDR2 YSYEKL. Germline trimming cut 2 bases from V and 6 bases from J; bases unmatched to any gene: 6. The CDR3 is 15 residues long. The CDR3 DNA reads as TGCGCCAGCAGCCAATTAGGACTAGCGTGGGATACGCAGTATTTT. Translation gives CASSQLGLAWDTQYF.